One and the same sample provided the 12 T cell receptor beta chains below, sequenced in a study of CD8 T cells in Susac syndrome (dated by TCRdb to about 2019). Receptors were amplified or captured by the immunoSEQ multiplex PCR assay. RNA was extracted using the RNeasy kit, and about 0.45 to 1 ug of the RNA was reverse transcribed with random hexamers. The public reads were reprocessed in TCRdb via fastp at Q25 and MiXCR, keeping in-frame beta chains. Every entry covers one CDR3 protein and lists the most common genes and DNA from its rows. In this sample the table shows roughly 250,000 distinct CDR3 sequences, about 96% of which occur a single time. About 0.1% of the sample lies in the top ten. Sample: CD4+ T cells from PBMCs. These receptors all come from a human donor with Susac syndrome.

V is TRBV29-1 and J is TRBJ2-5, with a possible D match to TRBD1 (5 bases). Germline V lookup: CDR1 SQVTM, CDR2 ANQGSEA. V was pared by 3 bases and J by 2 bases, with 19 bases between. The CDR3 is 16 residues long. The CDR3 spells CSVDRADKTLQETQYF. CDR3 bases: TGCAGCGTTGATAGGGCGGACAAGACGTTACAAGAGACCCAGTACTTC.

CDR3 in amino acids: CAWDGKREGESEDTQYF. The DNA for the CDR3 is TGTGCCTGGGACGGCAAGCGGGAGGGGGAAAGTGAAGATACGCAGTATTTT. This rearrangement joins TRBV30 to TRBJ2-3, with 10 bases matching TRBD2. The CDR3 has 17 amino acids. Looked up from germline, CDR1 is GTSNPN and CDR2 is SVGIG (reference sequence). J lost 5 bases, V lost 5 bases, and 16 bases had no gene match.

This sequence joins TRBV29-1 and TRBJ1-1; D remains ambiguous. The CDR3 has 12 residues. The V gene lost 6 bases and the J gene lost 7 bases, with 15 bases spanning the gap. Germline values: CDR1 SQVTM, CDR2 ANQGSEA. The CDR3: CSVHSKGFEAFF. CDR3 bases: TGCAGCGTACACTCGAAGGGATTTGAAGCTTTCTTT.

The rearrangement uses TRBV19 and TRBJ2-3, with TRBD2 matching over 13 bases. V was pared by 6 bases and J by 8 bases, with 8 bases of the junction left unmatched. The CDR3 sequence is 15 residues long. CDR1 LNHDA and CDR2 SQIVND come from the germline V gene (reference sequence). The CDR3 loop reads CASSTEGLAGVTQYF. The CDR3 DNA reads as TGTGCCAGTAGCACCGAAGGACTAGCGGGAGTTACGCAGTATTTT.

This chain connects TRBV18 to TRBJ1-2; 8 bases map to TRBD1. Trimming removed 2 bases from V and 6 bases from J; junction bases left unmatched: 5. The CDR3 is 14 amino acids. Germline V gene lookup returns CDR1 KGHSH and CDR2 LQKENI. The CDR3 region is CASSPALTGDGYTF. DNA for the CDR3: TGTGCCAGCTCACCAGCTCTGACAGGGGATGGCTACACCTTC.

The chain carries TRBV20-1 and TRBJ1-2; 9 bases match TRBD1. V lost 7 bases, J lost 2 bases, and 11 bases stayed unmatched. Germline-derived CDR1 and CDR2 are DFQATT and SNEGSKA (reference sequence). The CDR3 totals 15 residues. CDR3: CSVPRGQGINYGYTF. The DNA for the CDR3 is TGCAGTGTTCCCCGGGGACAGGGCATAAACTATGGCTACACCTTC.

This sequence joins TRBV2 and TRBJ1-3, with D tentatively TRBD1 (5 bases). The germline V gene encodes CDR1 SNHLY and CDR2 FYNNEI. Trimming took 10 bases from V and 2 from J, leaving 9 bases between them. CDR3 length equals 12 residues. The CDR3 is CAIREAGNTIYF. The CDR3 bases are TGTGCCATCAGGGAAGCTGGAAACACCATATATTTT.

The chain links TRBV3-1 to TRBJ1-1, with D unresolved. Looked up from germline, CDR1 is LGHDT and CDR2 is YNNKEL (reference sequence). The CDR3 spans 14 residues. V lost 3 bases, J lost 11 bases, and 19 bases lay in between. The CDR3 region has the DNA TGTGCCAGCAGCCAGCTGAACCGACCCGGGCGGGCTTTCTTT. It translates to CASSQLNRPGRAFF.

This chain links TRBV13 with TRBJ2-1; 12 bases are shared with TRBD2. This CDR3 is built from 15 residues. Germline values: CDR1 PRHDT, CDR2 FYEKMQ (reference sequence). Losses at the gene ends were 3 bases for V and 7 bases for J; bases not matched to a gene: 4. The CDR3 nucleotides are TGTGCCAGCAGCTTCGGACTAGCGGGATGGAATGAGCAGTTCTTC. Protein product: CASSFGLAGWNEQFF.

The V and J genes are TRBV15 and TRBJ2-7; 8 bases fit TRBD1. The V gene's germline CDR1 is LNHNV and CDR2 YYDKDF (reference sequence). This CDR3 is 18 amino acids long. V dropped 2 bases and J dropped 6; count of bases not matched to a gene: 18. CDR3 loop: CATSRHIGGTGRGGEQYF. CDR3 bases: TGTGCCACCAGCAGACATATAGGAGGGACAGGACGAGGTGGCGAGCAGTACTTC.

V usage is TRBV20-1 and J usage is TRBJ2-7; perhaps TRBD2 as D (5 bases). V was trimmed by 5 bases and J by 7 bases, leaving 18 bases between them. Germline CDR1 reads DFQATT; CDR2 reads SNEGSKA (reference sequence). This CDR3 is built from 13 residues. The CDR3 spells CSARGRTPSEQYF. The DNA of the CDR3 is TGCAGTGCTCGCGGAAGGACTCCGTCTGAGCAGTACTTC.

The chain couples TRBV6-6 to TRBJ1-1, with TRBD1 as a possible D gene (5 bases). V gave up 3 bases and J gave up 3 bases, with 11 bases separating them. The CDR3 is 14 residues long. Germline CDR1 MNHNY, CDR2 SVGAGI (reference sequence). CDR3 loop: CASSYGTVHTEAFF. The CDR3 DNA sequence: TGTGCCAGCAGTTATGGGACGGTTCACACTGAAGCTTTCTTT.